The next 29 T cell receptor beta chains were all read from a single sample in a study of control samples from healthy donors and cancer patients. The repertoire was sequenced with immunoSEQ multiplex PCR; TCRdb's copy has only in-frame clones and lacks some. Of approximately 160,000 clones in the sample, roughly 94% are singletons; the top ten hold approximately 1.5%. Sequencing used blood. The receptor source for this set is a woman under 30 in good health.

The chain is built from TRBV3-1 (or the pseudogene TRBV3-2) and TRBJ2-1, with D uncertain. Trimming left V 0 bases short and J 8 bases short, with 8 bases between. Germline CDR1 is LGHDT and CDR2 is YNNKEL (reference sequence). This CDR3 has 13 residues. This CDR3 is CASSQDEVDEQFF. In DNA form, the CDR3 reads TGTGCCAGCAGCCAAGATGAAGTGGATGAGCAGTTCTTC.

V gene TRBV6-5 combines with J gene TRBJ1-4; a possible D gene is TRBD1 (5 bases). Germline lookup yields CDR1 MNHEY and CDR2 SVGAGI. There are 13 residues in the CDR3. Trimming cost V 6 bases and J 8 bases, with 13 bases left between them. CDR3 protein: CASSRGDVEKLFF. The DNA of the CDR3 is TGTGCCAGCAGCCGAGGGGACGTGGAAAAACTGTTTTTT.

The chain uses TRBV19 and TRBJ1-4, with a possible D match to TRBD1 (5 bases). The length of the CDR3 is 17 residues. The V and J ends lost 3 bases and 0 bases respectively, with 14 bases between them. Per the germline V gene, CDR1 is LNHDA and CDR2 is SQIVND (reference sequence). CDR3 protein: CASSMGVISATNEKLFF. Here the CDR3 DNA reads TGTGCCAGTAGTATGGGGGTTATATCCGCAACTAATGAAAAACTGTTTTTT.

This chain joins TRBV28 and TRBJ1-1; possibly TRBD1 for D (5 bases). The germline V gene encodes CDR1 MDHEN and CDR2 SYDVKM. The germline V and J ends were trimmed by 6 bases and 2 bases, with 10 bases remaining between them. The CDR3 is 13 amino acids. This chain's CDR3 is CASRNQGNTEAFF. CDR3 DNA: TGTGCCAGCAGGAATCAGGGAAACACTGAAGCTTTCTTT.

CDR3 region: CASRGDNEKLFF. CDR3 sequence (DNA): TGTGCCAGCCGAGGAGATAATGAAAAACTGTTTTTT. The chain couples TRBV7-2 to TRBJ1-4; D is unclear. Trimming pared 8 bases from V and 4 bases from J, leaving 8 bases between. The CDR3 is 12 residues long. Germline CDR1 reads SGHTA; CDR2 reads FQGNSA.

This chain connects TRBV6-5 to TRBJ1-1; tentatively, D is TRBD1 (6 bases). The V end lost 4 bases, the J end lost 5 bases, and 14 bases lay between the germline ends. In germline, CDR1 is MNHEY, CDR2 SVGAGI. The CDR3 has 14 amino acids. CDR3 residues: CASSSKQGRTEAFF. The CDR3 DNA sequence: TGTGCCAGCAGTTCCAAACAGGGACGAACTGAAGCTTTCTTT.

The CDR3 coding sequence is TGTGCCACCAGCAGAGGAGGGGAGAGGGGGACTGAAGCTTTCTTT. Translating gives CATSRGGERGTEAFF. The J gene is TRBJ1-1, the V gene TRBV15, with a tentative D call TRBD1 (6 bases). The germline V gene has CDR1 LNHNV and CDR2 YYDKDF (reference sequence). V dropped 1 base and J dropped 5 bases, with 14 bases sitting between them. The CDR3 consists of 15 residues.

The CDR3 nucleotides read TGTGCCAGCAGGCCCGGAAACACTGAAGCTTTCTTT. This sequence encodes CASRPGNTEAFF. This chain connects TRBV12-3 or TRBV12-4 to TRBJ1-1; D unclear. This CDR3 region has 12 residues. Trimming removed 6 bases from V and 2 bases from J, with 7 bases in between.

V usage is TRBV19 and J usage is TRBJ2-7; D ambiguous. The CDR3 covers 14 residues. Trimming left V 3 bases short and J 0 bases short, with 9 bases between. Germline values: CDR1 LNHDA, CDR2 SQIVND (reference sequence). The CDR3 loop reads CASSMDAYSYEQYF. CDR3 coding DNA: TGTGCCAGTAGTATGGACGCGTACTCCTACGAGCAGTACTTC.

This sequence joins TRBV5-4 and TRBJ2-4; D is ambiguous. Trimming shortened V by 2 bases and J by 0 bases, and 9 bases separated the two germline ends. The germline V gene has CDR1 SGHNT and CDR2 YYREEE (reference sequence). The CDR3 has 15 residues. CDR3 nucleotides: TGTGCCAGCAGCTTTCTTAGGCTAGCCAAAAACATTCAGTACTTC. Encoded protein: CASSFLRLAKNIQYF.

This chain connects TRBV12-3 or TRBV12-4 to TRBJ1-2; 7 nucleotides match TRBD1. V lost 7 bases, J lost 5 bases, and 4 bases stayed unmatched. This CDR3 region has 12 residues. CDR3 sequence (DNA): TGTGCCAGCAACCCGGGACAGTATGGCTACACCTTC. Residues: CASNPGQYGYTF.

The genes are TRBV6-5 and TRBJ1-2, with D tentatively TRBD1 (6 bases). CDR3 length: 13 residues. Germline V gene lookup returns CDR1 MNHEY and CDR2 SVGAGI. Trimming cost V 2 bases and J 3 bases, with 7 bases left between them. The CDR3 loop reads CASSYDRHYGYTF. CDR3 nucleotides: TGTGCCAGCAGTTACGACAGGCACTATGGCTACACCTTC.

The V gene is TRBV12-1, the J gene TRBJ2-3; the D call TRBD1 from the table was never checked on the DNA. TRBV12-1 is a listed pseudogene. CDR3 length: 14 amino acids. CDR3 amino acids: CASSPGQGTDTQYF. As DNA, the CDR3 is TGTGCCAGCAGCCCGGGACAGGGAACAGATACGCAGTATTTT.

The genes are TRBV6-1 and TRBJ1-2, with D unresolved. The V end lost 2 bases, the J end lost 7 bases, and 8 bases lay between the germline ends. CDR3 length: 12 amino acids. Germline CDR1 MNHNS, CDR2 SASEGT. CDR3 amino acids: CASSEFGTGYTF. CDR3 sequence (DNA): TGTGCCAGCAGTGAATTTGGTACTGGCTACACCTTC.

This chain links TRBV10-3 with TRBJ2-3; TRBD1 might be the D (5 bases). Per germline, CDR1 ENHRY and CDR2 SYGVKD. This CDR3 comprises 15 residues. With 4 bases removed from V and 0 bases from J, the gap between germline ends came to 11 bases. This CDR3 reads CAISVGASSTDTQYF. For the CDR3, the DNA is TGTGCCATCAGTGTTGGGGCGTCTAGCACAGATACGCAGTATTTT.

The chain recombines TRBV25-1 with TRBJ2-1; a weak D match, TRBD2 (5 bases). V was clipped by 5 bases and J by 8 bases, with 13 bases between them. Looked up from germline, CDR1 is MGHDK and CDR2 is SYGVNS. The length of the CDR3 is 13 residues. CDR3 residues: CASSWIIGDEQFF. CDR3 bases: TGTGCCAGCAGTTGGATTATCGGGGATGAGCAGTTCTTC.

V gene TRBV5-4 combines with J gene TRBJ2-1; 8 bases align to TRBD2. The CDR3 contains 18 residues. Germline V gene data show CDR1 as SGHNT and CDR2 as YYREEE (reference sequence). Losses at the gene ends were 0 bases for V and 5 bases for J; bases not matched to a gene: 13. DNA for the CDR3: TGTGCCAGCAGCTTGGGCCCCCCCGGGACTAGTGGTGACAATGAGCAGTTCTTC. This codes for CASSLGPPGTSGDNEQFF.

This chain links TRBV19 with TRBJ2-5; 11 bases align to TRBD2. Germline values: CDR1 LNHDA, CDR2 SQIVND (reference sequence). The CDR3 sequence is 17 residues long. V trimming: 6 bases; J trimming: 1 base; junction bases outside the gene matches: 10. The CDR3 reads CASRPSIAGGVQETQYF. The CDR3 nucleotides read TGTGCCAGTAGACCATCAATAGCGGGAGGGGTCCAAGAGACCCAGTACTTC.

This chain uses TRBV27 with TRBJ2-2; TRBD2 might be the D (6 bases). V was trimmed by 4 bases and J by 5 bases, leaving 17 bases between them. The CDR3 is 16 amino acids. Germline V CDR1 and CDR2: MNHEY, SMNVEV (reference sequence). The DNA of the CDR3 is TGTGCCAGCAGTTCAGATCGGGACTGGAAAACCGGGGAGCTGTTTTTT. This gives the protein CASSSDRDWKTGELFF.

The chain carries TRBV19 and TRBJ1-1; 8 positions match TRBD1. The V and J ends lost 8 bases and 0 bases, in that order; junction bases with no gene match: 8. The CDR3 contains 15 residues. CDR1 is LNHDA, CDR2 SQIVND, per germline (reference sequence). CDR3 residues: CASDKRQGMNTEAFF. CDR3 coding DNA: TGTGCCAGTGATAAACGACAGGGGATGAACACTGAAGCTTTCTTT. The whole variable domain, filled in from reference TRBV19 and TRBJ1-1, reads DGGITQSPKYLFRKEGQNVTLSCEQNLNHDAMYWYRQDPGQGLRLIYYSQIVNDFQKGDIAEGYSVSREKKESFPLTVTSAQKNPTAFYLCASDKRQGMNTEAFFGQGTRLTVV.

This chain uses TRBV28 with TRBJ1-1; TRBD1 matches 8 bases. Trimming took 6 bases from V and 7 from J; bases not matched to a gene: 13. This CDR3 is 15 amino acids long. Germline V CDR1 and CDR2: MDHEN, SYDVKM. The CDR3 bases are TGTGCCAGCAGCCCGCCCAGGGGGCGCGGGAATGAAGCTTTCTTT. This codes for CASSPPRGRGNEAFF.

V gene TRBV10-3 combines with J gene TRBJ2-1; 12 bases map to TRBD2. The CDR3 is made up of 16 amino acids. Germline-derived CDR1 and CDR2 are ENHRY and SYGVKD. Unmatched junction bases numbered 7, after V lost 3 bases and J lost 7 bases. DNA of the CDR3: TGTGCCATCAGTGATCAGACTAGCGGGAGACGAAATGAGCAGTTCTTC. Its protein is CAISDQTSGRRNEQFF.

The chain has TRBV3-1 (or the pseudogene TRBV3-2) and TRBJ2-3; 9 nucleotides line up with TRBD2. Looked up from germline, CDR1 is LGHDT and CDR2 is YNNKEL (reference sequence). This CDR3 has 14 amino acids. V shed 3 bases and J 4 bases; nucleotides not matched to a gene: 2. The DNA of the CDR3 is TGTGCCAGCAGCCAGGGACTAGCCTCAGATACGCAGTATTTT. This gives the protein CASSQGLASDTQYF.

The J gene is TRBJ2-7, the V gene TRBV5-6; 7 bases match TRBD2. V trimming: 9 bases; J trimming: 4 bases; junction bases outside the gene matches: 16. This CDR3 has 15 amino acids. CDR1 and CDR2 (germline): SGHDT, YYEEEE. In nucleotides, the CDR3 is TGTGCCACGGGATTACGCGGGAGATATATATACGAGCAGTACTTC. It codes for CATGLRGRYIYEQYF.

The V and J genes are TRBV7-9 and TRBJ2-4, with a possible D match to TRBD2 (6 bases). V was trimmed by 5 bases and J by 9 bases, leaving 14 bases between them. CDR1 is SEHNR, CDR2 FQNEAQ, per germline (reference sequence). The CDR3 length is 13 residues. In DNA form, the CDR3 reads TGTGCCAGCAGCCTCCGACTAGAAGGCATTCAGTACTTC. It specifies CASSLRLEGIQYF.

CDR3 loop: CASSPGPYNEKLFF. CDR3 sequence (DNA): TGTGCCAGCAGTCCCGGCCCATACAATGAAAAACTGTTTTTT. This chain links TRBV2 with TRBJ1-4, with no clear D. Germline CDR1 and CDR2: SNHLY and FYNNEI. Deletions cut 5 bases from V and 5 bases from J, with 12 bases between. The CDR3 spans 14 residues. The entire variable domain, with the rest obtained from reference TRBV2 and TRBJ1-4, is as follows: EPEVTQTPSHQVTQMGQEVILRCVPISNHLYFYWYRQILGQKVEFLVSFYNNEISEKSEIFDDQFSVERPDGSNFTLKIRSTKLEDSAMYFCASSPGPYNEKLFFGSGTQLSVL.

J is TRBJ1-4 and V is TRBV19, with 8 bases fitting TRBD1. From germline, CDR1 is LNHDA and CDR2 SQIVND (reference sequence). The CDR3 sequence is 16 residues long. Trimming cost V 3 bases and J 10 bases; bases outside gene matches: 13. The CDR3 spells CASSIATGTTGGKLFF. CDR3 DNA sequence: TGTGCCAGTAGTATCGCCACCGGGACTACAGGGGGAAAACTGTTTTTT.

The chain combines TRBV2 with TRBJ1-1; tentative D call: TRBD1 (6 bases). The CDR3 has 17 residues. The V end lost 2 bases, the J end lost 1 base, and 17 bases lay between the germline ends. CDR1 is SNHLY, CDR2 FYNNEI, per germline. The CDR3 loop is CASSEWAPTGWNTEAFF. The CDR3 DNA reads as TGTGCCAGCAGTGAATGGGCGCCGACAGGTTGGAACACTGAAGCTTTCTTT.

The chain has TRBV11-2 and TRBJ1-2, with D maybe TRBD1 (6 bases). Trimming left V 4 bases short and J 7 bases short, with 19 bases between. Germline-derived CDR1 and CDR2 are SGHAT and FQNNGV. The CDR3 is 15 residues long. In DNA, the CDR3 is TGTGCCAGCAGCTCTCGGGCGGGGGCCGGCGGTGGCTACACCTTC. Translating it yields CASSSRAGAGGGYTF.